The present T cell receptor beta chain was sequenced within a study of OX40 agonist ivuxolimab in advanced cancers. Study-level information: Therapy given before enrollment (anti-PD-1, anti-PD-L1 or anti-CTLA-4) was allowed, and 30% to 50% had some.

Autoimmune disease history or systemic immunosuppression excluded patients. The timepoints at which blood was sampled were baseline, cycle 4 day 1, and cycle 7 day 1. This clone was detected only a few times. The antigen is unknown. Only in-frame clones appear in the TCRdb table, and some are missing; sequencing was by immunoSEQ multiplex PCR. The sample records some 60,000 clones, about 87% being singletons. The CDR3 is 12 amino acids. The V gene's germline CDR1 is MDHEN and CDR2 SYDVKM. The germline V and J ends were trimmed by 7 bases and 5 bases, with 11 bases remaining between them. Whole-study results and caveats: Blood T cells, both CD4+ and CD8+, expanded clonally by week 6 at 0.1 to 3.0 mg/kg.

Sequencing was performed on CD4+ or CD8+ T cells sorted from blood, taken in a trial of the OX40 agonist ivuxolimab. The genes are TRBV28 and TRBJ1-2, with D tentatively TRBD1 (6 bases). This receptor was obtained from an adult with an advanced solid tumor such as melanoma, head and neck, liver or kidney cancer. The CDR3: CASTEGGYGYTF. CDR3 in DNA: TGTGCCAGCACTGAGGGGGGGTATGGCTACACCTTC.